A single sample gave rise to the 7 T cell receptor beta chains below, sequenced in a study of CD8+CD57+ T cells in acquired aplastic anemia. Genomic DNA, the template, was used for profiling of the TCR beta VDJ and CDR3. A single record per CDR3 protein comes from TCRdb applying MiXCR to the reads. Of some 280,000 distinct CDR3 sequences in the sample, roughly 50% were seen once. Sequencing was performed on sorted CD4+, CD8+, or CD8+CD57+ T cells (not recorded which) from PBMCs. These receptors were obtained from a human donor with severe aplastic anemia or a healthy control (not recorded which).

With regard to this clonotype: One end of the junction does not line up with germline, which may come from a read error. The chain uses TRBV7-2 and TRBJ2-5; D possibly corresponds to TRBD2 (6 bases). CDR3 size: 12 residues. Germline V gene data show CDR1 as SGHTA and CDR2 as FQGNSA. For the CDR3, the DNA is TGTGCCGGCAGCTTAGGAGGGGAGTCCCAGTACTTC. It is translated as CAGSLGGESQYF.

This clonotype was seen a handful of times. The chain recombines TRBV2 with TRBJ1-1; D possibly corresponds to TRBD1 (5 bases). From germline, CDR1 is SNHLY and CDR2 FYNNEI. This CDR3 has 12 amino acids. V was shortened by 6 bases and J by 5 bases, with 10 bases between the two germline ends. DNA for the CDR3: TGTGCCAGCAGAGGTTGGGGGACTGAAGCTTTCTTT. This translates into CASRGWGTEAFF.

This clonotype has a count of ten or more. This chain joins TRBV7-2 and TRBJ2-7; D is possibly TRBD2 (6 bases). The germline V and J ends were trimmed by 3 bases and 3 bases, with 21 bases remaining between them. CDR3 length: 17 residues. CDR1 SGHTA and CDR2 FQGNSA come from the germline V gene. In DNA, the CDR3 is TGTGCCAGCAGCTTCAACCCCCCGGGACTCTGGGGCTACGAGCAGTACTTC. It encodes CASSFNPPGLWGYEQYF.

Written as DNA, the CDR3 is TGTGCCAGCAGCGAACCTACAGGGTATGGCTACACCTTC. Its protein product is CASSEPTGYGYTF. The chain has TRBV4-2 and TRBJ1-2, with D possibly TRBD1 on 6 matching bases. The CDR3 totals 13 residues. CDR1 is LGHNA, CDR2 YNFKEQ, per germline. Trimming took off 5 bases at V and 5 bases at J, with 12 bases between the two ends.

As for this clonotype: The DNA is omitted, as the CDR3 cannot be located on it reliably, and the CDR3 follows TCRdb's listing. V usage is TRBV29-1 and J usage is TRBJ2-2; the table assigns TRBD1, which was not confirmed against the DNA. A total of 19 residues make up the CDR3, ends included. The germline gives CDR1 SQVTM, CDR2 ANQGSEA. CDR3 residues: CSVEILGTGDEQYFGELFF.

In its sample, this clonotype was seen a few times. The rearrangement links TRBV10-3 to TRBJ2-7; 10 positions agree with TRBD2. This CDR3 region has 13 residues. Losses at the gene ends were 7 bases for V and 0 bases for J; bases not matched to a gene: 0. Germline assignment: CDR1 ENHRY and CDR2 SYGVKD. The CDR3 loop reads CAITSGSSYEQYF. The CDR3 nucleotides read TGTGCCATCACTAGCGGGAGCTCCTACGAGCAGTACTTC.

The CDR3 is CASRQSSSYETQYF. The CDR3 bases are TGTGCCAGTAGGCAGAGCAGCTCCTACGAGACCCAGTACTTC. This chain joins TRBV19 and TRBJ2-5; no definite D call. Germline-derived CDR1 and CDR2 are LNHDA and SQIVND (reference sequence). Trimming pared 6 bases from V and 5 bases from J, leaving 16 bases between. The CDR3 is 14 amino acids.